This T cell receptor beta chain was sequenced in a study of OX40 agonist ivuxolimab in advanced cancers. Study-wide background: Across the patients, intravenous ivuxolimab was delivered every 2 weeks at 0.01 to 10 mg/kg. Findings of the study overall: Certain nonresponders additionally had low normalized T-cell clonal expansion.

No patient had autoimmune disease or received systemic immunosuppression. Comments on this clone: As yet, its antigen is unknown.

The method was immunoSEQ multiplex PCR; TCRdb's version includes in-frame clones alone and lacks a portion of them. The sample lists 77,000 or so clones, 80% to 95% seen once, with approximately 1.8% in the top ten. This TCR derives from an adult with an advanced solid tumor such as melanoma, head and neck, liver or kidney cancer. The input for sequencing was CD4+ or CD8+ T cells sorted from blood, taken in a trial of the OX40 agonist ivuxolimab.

CDR3 bases: TGTGCCAGCAGCTCCCGGACAGGGGGCGGTAGGATGAACACTGAAGCTTTCTTT. Translation: CASSSRTGGGRMNTEAFF. This chain uses TRBV5-4 with TRBJ1-1, with 11 bases matching TRBD1. Germline V gene lookup returns CDR1 SGHNT and CDR2 YYREEE (reference sequence). Germline trimming cut 3 bases from V and 0 bases from J; bases unmatched to any gene: 10. This CDR3 spans 18 amino acids.